The text below deals with one TCR beta chain. The antigen is undetermined. Time point of the sample: patch test 1, 2 weeks after DPC sensitization. As to treatment: therapeutic diphenylcyclopropenone sensitization with weekly scalp DPC. At every patch-test visit, blood was drawn before the patch test was applied. People who gave samples had alopecia, were 18 to 70 years old, and were suitable for DPC. This CDR3 has 14 residues. The germline CDR1 and CDR2 sequences are GTSNPN and SVGIG (reference sequence). Between the trimmed V and J ends, which lost 2 bases and 4 bases, there was a span of 9 bases. This sample was included in a study of human T cells and chemical hapten exposure. Study information: Patients, mostly women, had alopecia areata, alopecia totalis or alopecia universalis.

TCRdb reanalysed the RACE reads using MiXCR and keeps one entry per CDR3 protein. The sample lists roughly 360,000 distinct CDR3 sequences, about 4.8% occurring once. Study-wide results and caveats: Versus controls, significantly more large CDR3 similarity clusters arose from expanded TCRs.

The chain has TRBV30 and TRBJ1-6; D is possibly TRBD1 (5 bases). This receptor was obtained from a woman aged 45 to 65 with alopecia areata. Some clones in this sample may be carry-over from other donors' samples. The sequencing used whole blood, collected in connection with sensitization to the hapten diphenylcyclopropenone (DPC). CDR3 coding DNA: TGTGCCTGGAGTATCGACAGTTATAATTCACCCCTCCACTTT. It encodes CAWSIDSYNSPLHF.